This T cell receptor beta chain was found in a study of blood T cells in healthy people across ages. Study background: Researchers report that template switching captured about one barcoded beta molecule per two T cells. General study points: Higher diversity and more naive CD4+ cells were features of long-lived donors, compared to aged donors.

This clonotype was counted a few times. Its specificity is unknown. The CDR3 covers 14 residues. V was shortened by 3 bases and J by 7 bases, with 10 bases between the two germline ends. Caucasian individuals from Russia who were healthy and aged roughly 6 to 100 acted as donors. In each sample, at least 6 million PBMCs were isolated. Combining a sample-barcoded 5' primer with a J-beta primer mix, a second PCR ran for about 6 to 12 cycles. TCRdb reprocessed the 5' RACE reads via MiXCR and lists one record per CDR3 protein. The sample includes over a million distinct CDR3 sequences, more than 40% seen only once; the top ten take under 20%.

This chain links TRBV12-3 or TRBV12-4 with TRBJ1-6; D possibly corresponds to TRBD1 (5 bases). Sequenced sample: blood. The sequence came from an older woman in good health. In nucleotides, the CDR3 is TGTGCCAGCAGTTTGCAGGGAATGAATTCACCCCTCCACTTT. This gives the protein CASSLQGMNSPLHF.